This TCR beta chain was recovered during a study of beta chain features in type 1 diabetes listed by TCRdb under 2018. Turning to the overall study: Mean age, gender distribution, total cell number and subset yield were not different between patients and healthy donors. In the study, TCRB repertoires of sorted circulating CD4+ T cell subsets from recently diagnosed type 1 diabetes patients were compared with those of matched healthy donors. A total of around 110,000,000 sorted cells were examined across all samples, and a strong correlation was observed between cell number per subset and RNA yield. Regulatory and stem cell-like memory subsets were isolated from only 8 patients and about eight healthy donors, whereas naive and central memory subsets came from all 28 donors. Study-wide conclusions, independent of this receptor: Because small numbers of individuals were included in the HLA sub-analyses, any influence of HLA type on TCRB rearrangement was left unresolved. A moderate but significant shortening of TCRB CDR3 length was observed in type 1 diabetes patients in all four CD4+ subsets. At VDJ recombination sites, type 1 diabetes patients had fewer insertions and more deleted nucleotides, which implies abnormalities in thymic rearrangement. Shorter templates might have been favored by PCR, but patient and control samples were amplified and corrected together, so both groups would have been affected equally by any skew. The naive, central memory and regulatory TCRB repertoires appeared to resemble one another more closely among patients than among healthy donors. Because cDNA was sequenced instead of genomic DNA, highly expressing activated cells could be over-represented, though the groups showed no difference in activation or CD3 levels.

Each donor gave one peripheral blood draw, averaging roughly 0.11 L, which was collected into heparinised tubes. A BD FACSAria II was used to sort naive, central memory, regulatory and stem cell-like memory CD4+ T cells with a panel that included CD45RO, CCR7, CD25, CD127, CD95 and CD27. All sorted populations exceeded 95% purity. Right away, PBMCs were isolated by Lymphoprep density gradient centrifugation and were stained directly, with no culture step. To minimize batch effects, samples were stained and sorted in pairs, one healthy donor with one patient per experiment. The entire amount of isolated RNA was reverse transcribed using the High Capacity cDNA Reverse Transcription Kit, so the sequenced TCRB transcripts were expressed ones. Naive, central memory and regulatory T cell samples underwent deep immunoSEQ sequencing, averaging around 3.9 million total reads per sample. Sorted cells were lysed in RLT buffer, and RNA was extracted using DNase-treated RNeasy Micro or Mini kits according to cell number. To prevent cross-contamination, each cell subset was processed individually, whereas patient and healthy donor samples were processed jointly. The immunoSEQ multiplex PCR was used to amplify TCRB sequences from cDNA, generating 87-bp fragments that spanned the CDR3 region. The amplicons were sequenced using the Illumina HiSeq platform. In the authors' own workflow: Synthetic template baselines were used to correct PCR bias computationally, reads within Hamming distance 2 were collapsed together, and singletons that could not be merged were discarded. Reads were aligned against IMGT to assign V, D and J genes, CDR3 length and insertions or deletions at six rearrangement sites. Within each subset, clonotype counts were normalized to sorted cell number, and only after that were true diversity and Gini coefficients computed with the tcR R package. Repertoire sharing was quantified using the overlap coefficient calculated on TCRB nucleotide sequences. Imported from immuneACCESS, the table was reduced by TCRdb to in-frame sequences with V and J called. These copies leave out some clones; in studies compared against another copy, an unresolved V gene accounts for under half, and the cause of the remainder is not known. Clonal size and the V and J genes are those of that table, whereas D and trimming came from the DNA. The sample table contains over 150,000 clones; only one count was recorded for approximately 10% of them. More than 0.4% of the sample rests with the top ten.

Comments on this clone: Its recognized antigen is unknown. The input lacks base qualities; no much larger clone sits a single base away.

Trimming costs V 0 bases and J 0 bases, and their ends lie 9 bases apart. The germline V gene gives CDR1 as MGHRA and CDR2 as YSYEKL. Counted from cysteine to phenylalanine, this CDR3 has 16 amino acids. The read is trimmed to its CDR3 DNA, 48 bases read in frame from base 1. This chain joins TRBV4-1 to TRBJ1-5, with the D gene not confidently named. This TCR came from a man aged 30 to 45 with type 1 diabetes. Sequenced sample: central memory CD4+ T cells from blood. In nucleotide form, the sequence is TGCGCCAGCAGCCAAGAAGGAGGTTATAGCAATCAGCCCCAGCATTTT. This yields the protein CASSQEGGYSNQPQHF.